These 27 T cell receptor beta chains came from one sample sequenced in a study of early T cells in non-severe SARS-CoV-2 infection. TCRdb used MiXCR to reprocess the 5' RACE reads, holding one entry per CDR3 protein. This repertoire shows about 33,000 distinct CDR3 sequences, about 4.7% found once; its top ten account for around 8%. Sequencing input: whole blood. Receptor source: an adult who was a healthcare worker with PCR-confirmed SARS-CoV-2 infection or an uninfected control (not recorded which).

In its sample, this clonotype was seen many times. The chain combines TRBV9 with TRBJ2-3; D is uncertain. Germline loops: CDR1 SGDLS, CDR2 YYNGEE. The V and J ends lost 3 bases and 2 bases respectively, with 13 bases between them. This CDR3 is built from 15 residues. DNA of the CDR3: TGTGCCAGCAGCGCTGACGGCCAGACCACAGATACGCAGTATTTT. This gives the protein CASSADGQTTDTQYF.

This clonotype was seen only a few times. The chain uses TRBV4-3 and TRBJ1-3; no clear D gene. Trimming stripped 2 bases from V and 0 bases from J, with 11 bases between. Germline lookup yields CDR1 LGHNA and CDR2 YSLEER. This CDR3 comprises 16 residues. CDR3 sequence (DNA): TGCGCCAGCAGCCAAAGTCCAGGACGCTCTGGAAACACCATATATTTT. This gives the protein CASSQSPGRSGNTIYF.

This clonotype was recorded at least ten times. The CDR3 region has the DNA TGTGCCAGCAGCGTGGGGTTTAATGAAAAACTGTTTTTT. Its translation is CASSVGFNEKLFF. The chain employs TRBV9 and TRBJ1-4; the D is unclear. Germline values: CDR1 SGDLS, CDR2 YYNGEE. V lost 2 bases to trimming and J lost 4 bases, with 6 bases between them. The CDR3 runs 13 residues.

This clonotype was detected many times. CDR3 sequence: CASSLRRATNEKLFF. CDR3 DNA sequence: TGTGCCAGCAGTTTACGACGCGCAACTAATGAAAAACTGTTTTTT. The V gene is TRBV12-3 or TRBV12-4, the J gene TRBJ1-4; the D is unclear. V lost 2 bases to trimming and J lost 0 bases, with 7 bases between them. This CDR3 has 15 amino acids.

The chain is built from TRBV11-2 and TRBJ2-3, with TRBD1 identical over 8 bases. Germline assignment: CDR1 SGHAT and CDR2 FQNNGV. The CDR3 runs 16 residues. V lost 1 base, J lost 4 bases, and 7 bases stayed unmatched. The CDR3 reads CASSLGVAGGPDTQYF. CDR3 DNA: TGTGCCAGCAGCTTAGGCGTCGCAGGGGGCCCAGATACGCAGTATTTT.

This clonotype was detected many times. This chain links TRBV7-9 with TRBJ2-5, with 8 bases that match TRBD2. With 5 bases clipped from V and 0 bases from J, the junction kept 8 bases outside the gene matches. In germline, CDR1 is SEHNR, CDR2 FQNEAQ (reference sequence). There are 16 residues in the CDR3. The CDR3 is CASSLGERGYQETQYF. Here the CDR3 DNA reads TGTGCCAGCAGCCTAGGGGAGCGGGGGTACCAAGAGACCCAGTACTTC.

This clonotype was counted many times. This rearrangement joins TRBV11-2 to TRBJ1-2; a possible D gene is TRBD1 (6 bases). The V gene's germline CDR1 is SGHAT and CDR2 FQNNGV. This CDR3 has 12 amino acids. The V and J ends lost 6 bases and 7 bases respectively, with 12 bases between them. The CDR3 protein is CASRVQGFGYTF. The CDR3 DNA reads as TGTGCCAGCAGAGTACAGGGTTTTGGCTACACCTTC. Combining the CDR3 with reference TRBV11-2 and TRBJ1-2 gives the whole variable domain EAGVAQSPRYKIIEKRQSVAFWCNPISGHATLYWYQQILGQGPKLLIQFQNNGVVDDSQLPKDRFSAERLKGVDSTLKIQPAKLEDSAVYLCASRVQGFGYTFGSGTRLTVV.

This clonotype was observed many times. The J gene is TRBJ2-2, the V gene TRBV20-1; TRBD1 matches 9 bases. The CDR3 is made up of 14 amino acids. Germline CDR1 is DFQATT and CDR2 is SNEGSKA (reference sequence). V was pared by 6 bases and J by 0 bases, with 2 bases of the junction left unmatched. CDR3 loop: CSARTGANTGELFF. The CDR3 DNA sequence: TGCAGTGCCCGGACAGGGGCGAACACCGGGGAGCTGTTTTTT.

The rearrangement joins TRBV27 to TRBJ2-1; TRBD2 matches at 13 bases. V shed 5 bases and J 13 bases; nucleotides not matched to a gene: 11. There are 15 residues in the CDR3. The germline CDR1 and CDR2 sequences are MNHEY and SMNVEV (reference sequence). The CDR3 nucleotides read TGTGCCAGCAGTAAACCTGGACTAGCGGGGGAATTTCAGTTCTTC. It translates to CASSKPGLAGEFQFF.

This clonotype was observed many times. This sequence joins TRBV10-3 and TRBJ2-7, with D perhaps matching TRBD1 or TRBD2 (5 bases each). The CDR3 sequence is 12 residues long. Germline CDR1 reads ENHRY; CDR2 reads SYGVKD. V lost 9 bases, J lost 2 bases, and 11 bases lay in between. This CDR3 reads CAIRDGTYEQYF. CDR3 coding DNA: TGTGCCATTAGGGACGGCACCTACGAGCAGTACTTC.

This clonotype showed up many times. The chain is built from TRBV7-3 and TRBJ1-5; D perhaps matches TRBD1 (5 bases). The CDR3 has 13 amino acids. Per the germline V gene, CDR1 is SGHTA and CDR2 is FQGTGA. V was cut by 5 bases and J by 4 bases, with 9 bases left in between. This CDR3 is CASSHGGNQPQHF. DNA for the CDR3: TGTGCCAGCAGCCACGGGGGGAATCAGCCCCAGCATTTT.

This clonotype was counted many times. This chain joins TRBV20-1 and TRBJ1-2, with 7 bases fitting TRBD1. The CDR3 sequence is 13 residues long. The V gene's germline CDR1 is DFQATT and CDR2 SNEGSKA (reference sequence). J was trimmed by 2 bases and V by 6 bases; bases with no gene match: 6. Written as DNA, the CDR3 is TGCAGTGCCGCGACACAGGGGAACTATGGCTACACCTTC. Protein: CSAATQGNYGYTF.

The chain recombines TRBV7-8 with TRBJ2-7, with no clear D. V gave up 5 bases and J gave up 3 bases, with 11 bases separating them. Germline-derived CDR1 and CDR2 are SGHVS and FQNEAQ. This CDR3 spans 13 amino acids. DNA of the CDR3: TGTGCCAGCAGCCCCCAATTTATCTACGAGCAGTACTTC. Translating gives CASSPQFIYEQYF.

In its sample, this clonotype was seen many times. The chain joins TRBV5-1 to TRBJ2-3; the match to TRBD1 covers 8 bases. CDR1 is SGHRS and CDR2 is YFSETQ in the germline V gene. This CDR3 is 15 amino acids long. V was clipped by 2 bases and J by 1 base; unmatched bases: 3. This CDR3 is CASSFGQGGTDTQYF. CDR3 sequence (DNA): TGCGCCAGCAGCTTCGGACAGGGAGGCACAGATACGCAGTATTTT.

This clonotype was seen many times. V is TRBV29-1 and J is TRBJ1-4; the D gene is possibly TRBD1 (6 bases). The CDR3 consists of 11 residues. V was clipped by 4 bases and J by 8 bases, with 8 bases between them. Germline loops: CDR1 SQVTM, CDR2 ANQGSEA. The chain's CDR3 is CSVGGPEKLFF. The CDR3, as DNA: TGCAGCGTTGGGGGGCCAGAAAAACTGTTTTTT.

This clonotype occurred many times. The chain combines TRBV5-1 with TRBJ1-6, with TRBD1 identical over 9 bases. The ends lost 0 bases at V and 10 bases at J; junction bases unmatched: 5. The CDR3 extends over 15 amino acids. CDR1 and CDR2 (germline): SGHRS, YFSETQ. The CDR3 DNA is TGCGCCAGCAGCTTGGAACAGGGGGCAGTATCACCCCTCCACTTT. It encodes CASSLEQGAVSPLHF.

This clonotype was counted many times. The chain combines TRBV6-4 with TRBJ2-1, with 8 positions matching TRBD2. CDR1 and CDR2 (germline): MRHNA, SNTAGT. CDR3 size: 15 residues. Trimming removed 3 bases from V and 2 bases from J; junction bases left unmatched: 3. The CDR3 protein is CASSELADPYNEQFF. The CDR3 coding sequence is TGTGCCAGCAGTGAACTAGCGGACCCCTACAATGAGCAGTTCTTC.

Ten or more counts support this clonotype. This chain connects TRBV3-1 to TRBJ2-5, with 8 bases aligning to TRBD1. Trimming cost V 1 base and J 4 bases; bases outside gene matches: 5. The CDR3 extends over 15 amino acids. Germline CDR1 reads LGHDT; CDR2 reads YNNKEL (reference sequence). The CDR3 DNA is TGTGCCAGCAGCCAAGCAGGGGGCAGGGGAGAGACCCAGTACTTC. It translates to CASSQAGGRGETQYF.

In this sample, this clonotype turned up many times. The CDR3 loop reads CASNEGAGQPQHF. CDR3 in DNA: TGTGCCAGCAACGAGGGGGCCGGTCAGCCCCAGCATTTT. The chain links TRBV6-1 to TRBJ1-5; 7 bases agree with TRBD1. The ends lost 7 bases at V and 6 bases at J; junction bases unmatched: 6. CDR3 length: 13 amino acids. Germline CDR1 and CDR2: MNHNS and SASEGT.

There are many counts of this clonotype. The chain links TRBV20-1 to TRBJ2-1; the D is unclear. Deletions cut 3 bases from V and 2 bases from J, with 5 bases between. Germline-derived CDR1 and CDR2 are DFQATT and SNEGSKA (reference sequence). The CDR3 contains 12 residues. The CDR3 region is CSASLTYNEQFF. CDR3 in DNA: TGCAGTGCTAGCCTTACCTACAATGAGCAGTTCTTC.

This clonotype was seen ten or more times. V usage is TRBV9 and J usage is TRBJ2-5; TRBD1 aligns across 7 bases. Losses at the gene ends were 2 bases for V and 3 bases for J; bases not matched to a gene: 1. Germline V lookup: CDR1 SGDLS, CDR2 YYNGEE. The CDR3 has 13 amino acids. The CDR3 is CASSVDREETQYF. The DNA of the CDR3 is TGTGCCAGCAGCGTCGACAGGGAAGAGACCCAGTACTTC.

This clonotype has a handful of counts. V gene TRBV30 combines with J gene TRBJ1-1; 7 bases line up with TRBD1. Per germline, CDR1 GTSNPN and CDR2 SVGIG (reference sequence). The V and J ends lost 4 bases and 8 bases, in that order; junction bases with no gene match: 7. The CDR3 is made up of 12 amino acids. CDR3: CAWTRQGSEAFF. In DNA, the CDR3 is TGTGCCTGGACCCGACAGGGATCCGAAGCTTTCTTT. Full variable domain (missing parts from reference TRBV30 and TRBJ1-1): SQTIHQWPATLVQPVGSPLSLECTVEGTSNPNLYWYRQAAGRGLQLLFYSVGIGQISSEVPQNLSASRPQDRQFILSSKKLLLSDSGFYLCAWTRQGSEAFFGQGTRLTVV.

This clonotype appeared many times. The chain is built from TRBV3-1 and TRBJ2-1; possible D gene TRBD1, 6 bases. The V and J ends lost 4 bases and 6 bases respectively, with 13 bases between them. Germline CDR1 reads LGHDT; CDR2 reads YNNKEL (reference sequence). The CDR3 sequence is 14 residues long. The DNA for the CDR3 is TGTGCCAGCAGCCCCGGCGACAGGCCCAATGAGCAGTTCTTC. As protein: CASSPGDRPNEQFF.

The sample holds many counts of this clonotype. This chain links TRBV7-9 with TRBJ1-1; D unresolved. Germline CDR1 is SEHNR and CDR2 is FQNEAQ (reference sequence). This CDR3 contains 13 residues. The V end lost 4 bases, the J end lost 6 bases, and 12 bases lay between the germline ends. The CDR3 is CASSWAAPAEAFF. CDR3 sequence (DNA): TGTGCCAGCAGCTGGGCGGCCCCGGCTGAAGCTTTCTTT.

This clonotype was seen ten or more times. The V gene is TRBV5-1, the J gene TRBJ2-7; no clear D. This CDR3 contains 13 residues. Germline loops: CDR1 SGHRS, CDR2 YFSETQ. V was trimmed by 0 bases and J by 3 bases, leaving 7 bases between them. The CDR3 nucleotides are TGCGCCAGCAGCTTGGAGACCAGCTACGAGCAGTACTTC. Translating gives CASSLETSYEQYF. Using reference TRBV5-1 and TRBJ2-7 for the parts outside the CDR3, the full variable domain is KAGVTQTPRYLIKTRGQQVTLSCSPISGHRSVSWYQQTPGQGLQFLFEYFSETQRNKGNFPGRFSGRQFSNSRSEMNVSTLELGDSALYLCASSLETSYEQYFGPGTRLTVT.

There are many counts of this clonotype. V and J are TRBV7-9 and TRBJ1-1; the D is unclear. The CDR3 contains 14 residues. Germline V gives CDR1 SEHNR, CDR2 FQNEAQ (reference sequence). V gave up 1 base and J gave up 2 bases, with 8 bases separating them. The CDR3: CASSLDMFNTEAFF. The DNA for the CDR3 is TGTGCCAGCAGCTTAGACATGTTCAACACTGAAGCTTTCTTT.

The rearrangement links TRBV6-6 to TRBJ1-1; D is uncertain. The ends were cut back, 6 bases at V and 1 base at J, with 6 bases in the middle. Germline lookup yields CDR1 MNHNY and CDR2 SVGAGI (reference sequence). The CDR3 sequence is 12 residues long. Here the CDR3 DNA reads TGTGCCAGCAGCCCGGGGAACACTGAAGCTTTCTTT. This sequence encodes CASSPGNTEAFF.